A selection of T cell receptor beta chains follows, all from one sample in a study of beta chain features in type 1 diabetes. Libraries were prepared by immunoSEQ multiplex PCR; TCRdb keeps only in-frame clonotypes and omits some of them. The sample carries about 230,000 clones, around 10% recorded once. The specimen was naive CD4+ T cells from blood. The receptor set was obtained from a young woman in good health. Both conserved end residues are part of each CDR3. A D gene is named only where the DNA matches it firmly. A clone size is listed for some rows: how often the clone was seen (once, few, many), or a class if it is expanded.

CDR3nt: TGTGCCAGCAGTGAACTAGCGGGGCCCTCCTACAATGAGCAGTTCTTC; CDR3aa: CASSELAGPSYNEQFF; v_gene: TRBV2; d_gene: TRBD2; j_gene: TRBJ2-1; abundance: .
CDR3nt: TGCGCCAGCAGCCAAAGCTTCGGGCAGGGCTACGAGCAGTACTTC; CDR3aa: CASSQSFGQGYEQYF; v_gene: TRBV4-1; d_gene: .; j_gene: TRBJ2-7; abundance: .
CDR3nt: TGTGCCAGTTTCATGTCACAGGGCAATACCGGGGAGCTGTTTTTT; CDR3aa: CASFMSQGNTGELFF; v_gene: TRBV5-4; d_gene: .; j_gene: TRBJ2-2; abundance: few
CDR3nt: TGTGCCAGCAGCCTCGACAGGGCTGGGGCCAACGTCCTGACTTTC; CDR3aa: CASSLDRAGANVLTF; v_gene: TRBV6-5; d_gene: TRBD1; j_gene: TRBJ2-6; abundance: few
CDR3nt: TGTGCCAGCAGAGAGACTAGCGGGGGAATAAATGAGCAGTTCTTC; CDR3aa: CASRETSGGINEQFF; v_gene: TRBV7-3; d_gene: TRBD2; j_gene: TRBJ2-1; abundance: few
CDR3nt: TGCGCCAGCAGCCCGTCCGGGTCCTTTAATGAAAAACTGTTTTTT; CDR3aa: CASSPSGSFNEKLFF; v_gene: TRBV5-1; d_gene: .; j_gene: TRBJ1-4; abundance: .
CDR3nt: TGCGCCAGCAGCCAAGACCCTCTCGGACAGGGTAGCAATCAGCCCCAGCATTTT; CDR3aa: CASSQDPLGQGSNQPQHF; v_gene: TRBV4-1; d_gene: TRBD1; j_gene: TRBJ1-5; abundance: few
CDR3nt: TGTGCCAGCAGCTTAGCGCTAATAGATACGCAGTATTTT; CDR3aa: CASSLALIDTQYF; v_gene: TRBV7-7; d_gene: .; j_gene: TRBJ2-3; abundance: .
CDR3nt: TGTGCCAGCAGTGAAGCGGGACAGGGAAGAGGCACCGGGGAGCTGTTTTTT; CDR3aa: CASSEAGQGRGTGELFF; v_gene: TRBV2; d_gene: TRBD1; j_gene: TRBJ2-2; abundance: .
CDR3nt: TGTGCCAGCAGCTTTGTTAGTAGCGGAAGGTCCGAGCAGTACTTC; CDR3aa: CASSFVSSGRSEQYF; v_gene: TRBV7-8; d_gene: .; j_gene: TRBJ2-7; abundance: few
CDR3nt: TGTGCCAGCAGCAAAGCCAACCCGAGCGACCAAGAGACCCAGTACTTC; CDR3aa: CASSKANPSDQETQYF; v_gene: TRBV21-1; d_gene: .; j_gene: TRBJ2-5; abundance: .
CDR3nt: TGTGCCAGTAGTATCCCCCGACAGGGGGGATCGGATGAGCAGTTCTTC; CDR3aa: CASSIPRQGGSDEQFF; v_gene: TRBV19; d_gene: TRBD1; j_gene: TRBJ2-1; abundance: few
CDR3nt: TGTGCCTGGAGAGAGCTGGCCCGGGCTGAAGCTTTCTTT; CDR3aa: CAWRELARAEAFF; v_gene: TRBV30; d_gene: .; j_gene: TRBJ1-1; abundance: .
CDR3nt: TGTGCCAGCTCCATGGGGGGACTTAATGAAAAACTGTTTTTT; CDR3aa: CASSMGGLNEKLFF; v_gene: TRBV18; d_gene: .; j_gene: TRBJ1-4; abundance: few
CDR3nt: TGTGCCAGCAGCCAAAAACAGGGGTCCACTGAAGCTTTCTTT; CDR3aa: CASSQKQGSTEAFF; v_gene: TRBV14; d_gene: TRBD1; j_gene: TRBJ1-1; abundance: .
CDR3nt: TGTGCCAGCAGCTTATCTAGGGGGTTTGGGAACGAGCAGTACTTC; CDR3aa: CASSLSRGFGNEQYF; v_gene: TRBV11-2; d_gene: .; j_gene: TRBJ2-7; abundance: .
CDR3nt: TGTGCCAGCAGCCAAGGACAGGTCCGGTCACCCCTCCACTTT; CDR3aa: CASSQGQVRSPLHF; v_gene: TRBV7-8; d_gene: TRBD1; j_gene: TRBJ1-6; abundance: few
CDR3nt: TGTGCCAGCAGTGGGGGGGTCCGGGACTATGGCTACACCTTC; CDR3aa: CASSGGVRDYGYTF; v_gene: TRBV2; d_gene: .; j_gene: TRBJ1-2; abundance: once
CDR3nt: TGTGCCAGCAGCTTGACAGGGGGCGCGCCGTACTTC; CDR3aa: CASSLTGGAPYF; v_gene: TRBV5-6; d_gene: TRBD1; j_gene: TRBJ2-7; abundance: .
CDR3nt: TGTGCCAGCAGTTACGCGGGGGTCGGCTCTGGAAACACCATATATTTT; CDR3aa: CASSYAGVGSGNTIYF; v_gene: TRBV6-5; d_gene: .; j_gene: TRBJ1-3; abundance: few
CDR3nt: TGTGCCTGGAGTGTAAGGGGCGGTAGCTCCTACAATGAGCAGTTCTTC; CDR3aa: CAWSVRGGSSYNEQFF; v_gene: TRBV30; d_gene: .; j_gene: TRBJ2-1; abundance: few
CDR3nt: TGTGCCTGGATCGGACAGTTGAACACTGAAGCTTTCTTT; CDR3aa: CAWIGQLNTEAFF; v_gene: TRBV30; d_gene: .; j_gene: TRBJ1-1; abundance: few
CDR3nt: TGTGCCAGTAGTACCCCCCCCCAGTGGGAGACCCAGTACTTC; CDR3aa: CASSTPPQWETQYF; v_gene: TRBV19; d_gene: .; j_gene: TRBJ2-5; abundance: few
CDR3nt: TGTGCCAGCAGCGTCGGACAGGGGATCGGGGAGCTGTTTTTT; CDR3aa: CASSVGQGIGELFF; v_gene: TRBV11-3; d_gene: TRBD1; j_gene: TRBJ2-2; abundance: few
CDR3nt: TGTGCCAGCAGCTCCATTGCCCCAGGGGTAGCCAAAAACATTCAGTACTTC; CDR3aa: CASSSIAPGVAKNIQYF; v_gene: TRBV11-2; d_gene: .; j_gene: TRBJ2-4; abundance: .
CDR3nt: TGTGCCAGCATATCCCACTATGGCTACACCTTC; CDR3aa: CASISHYGYTF; v_gene: TRBV6-5; d_gene: .; j_gene: TRBJ1-2; abundance: .
CDR3nt: TGTGCCAGCAGCCAGGGGTTCGGCGGGGAGCTGTTTTTT; CDR3aa: CASSQGFGGELFF; v_gene: TRBV7-3; d_gene: .; j_gene: TRBJ2-2; abundance: few
CDR3nt: TGTGCCAGCAGTGCCCGACTAGCGGGGGAGGAGACCCAGTACTTC; CDR3aa: CASSARLAGEETQYF; v_gene: TRBV25-1; d_gene: TRBD2; j_gene: TRBJ2-5; abundance: .
CDR3nt: TGCAGCGTTGCTGGAGGAATAGTGTCCGGGGAGCTGTTTTTT; CDR3aa: CSVAGGIVSGELFF; v_gene: TRBV29-1; d_gene: .; j_gene: TRBJ2-2; abundance: few
CDR3nt: TGCGCCAGCAGCGTGGGACAGGGAAGGGGCTATGGCTACACCTTC; CDR3aa: CASSVGQGRGYGYTF; v_gene: TRBV5-1; d_gene: TRBD1; j_gene: TRBJ1-2; abundance: few
CDR3nt: TGTGCCAGCAGCTTATCGTCGGGAGCTGTGTACGAGCAGTACTTC; CDR3aa: CASSLSSGAVYEQYF; v_gene: TRBV11-2; d_gene: .; j_gene: TRBJ2-7; abundance: few
CDR3nt: TGCGCCAGCAGTCTGGACAGGAGCTATGGCTACACCTTC; CDR3aa: CASSLDRSYGYTF; v_gene: TRBV5-1; d_gene: TRBD1; j_gene: TRBJ1-2; abundance: few
CDR3nt: TGTGCCAGTAGTATAGGAGGAGGGCACCTTTATGGCTACACCTTC; CDR3aa: CASSIGGGHLYGYTF; v_gene: TRBV19; d_gene: .; j_gene: TRBJ1-2; abundance: few
CDR3nt: TGCGCCAGCAGCTTAACAACGCGGGGGGCCTCTAATGAGCAGTTCTTC; CDR3aa: CASSLTTRGASNEQFF; v_gene: TRBV5-1; d_gene: TRBD2; j_gene: TRBJ2-1; abundance: few
CDR3nt: TGTGCCAGCAGCTCGCCAGTGGGAGGGTTTAAGGCCGGGGAGCTGTTTTTT; CDR3aa: CASSSPVGGFKAGELFF; v_gene: TRBV5-4; d_gene: TRBD2; j_gene: TRBJ2-2; abundance: .
CDR3nt: TGTGCCAGCAGCTTAGCCGGGACAAGTAATGAAAAACTGTTTTTT; CDR3aa: CASSLAGTSNEKLFF; v_gene: TRBV7-8; d_gene: .; j_gene: TRBJ1-4; abundance: .
CDR3nt: TGTGCCAGCAGCTTACGTAGCGGGAGCTCCTACGAGCAGTACTTC; CDR3aa: CASSLRSGSSYEQYF; v_gene: TRBV11-2; d_gene: TRBD2; j_gene: TRBJ2-7; abundance: few
CDR3nt: TGTGCCAGCACAAAGACTAGCGGGGCCACCGGGGAGCTGTTTTTT; CDR3aa: CASTKTSGATGELFF; v_gene: TRBV11-2; d_gene: TRBD2; j_gene: TRBJ2-2; abundance: .
CDR3nt: TGTGCCATCAGTGAGTCCCAGAATTCACCCCTCCACTTT; CDR3aa: CAISESQNSPLHF; v_gene: TRBV10-3; d_gene: .; j_gene: TRBJ1-6; abundance: .
CDR3nt: TGCAGCGTTGAAGGGGGTGGGACAGGGGGTTACAATGAGCAGTTCTTC; CDR3aa: CSVEGGGTGGYNEQFF; v_gene: TRBV29-1; d_gene: TRBD1; j_gene: TRBJ2-1; abundance: few
CDR3nt: TGTGCCAGCAGTTCAACGACAGGCTATGGCTACACCTTC; CDR3aa: CASSSTTGYGYTF; v_gene: TRBV28; d_gene: .; j_gene: TRBJ1-2; abundance: few
CDR3nt: TGCAGTGCTAGCCCCAGAAACACCTTC; CDR3aa: CSASPRNTF; v_gene: TRBV20-1; d_gene: .; j_gene: TRBJ1-2; abundance: .
CDR3nt: TGCGCCAGCAGCTTGGCCCAGACAGGGGTTGGCTATGGCTACACCTTC; CDR3aa: CASSLAQTGVGYGYTF; v_gene: TRBV5-1; d_gene: TRBD1; j_gene: TRBJ1-2; abundance: few
CDR3nt: TGTGCCAGCCACCATCAGGAAGACTACGAGCAGTACTTC; CDR3aa: CASHHQEDYEQYF; v_gene: TRBV2; d_gene: .; j_gene: TRBJ2-7; abundance: .
CDR3nt: TGTGCCAGCAGGAGGGACAGTATAACTAACACTGAAGCTTTCTTT; CDR3aa: CASRRDSITNTEAFF; v_gene: TRBV5-5; d_gene: TRBD1; j_gene: TRBJ1-1; abundance: .